The entry that follows covers one T cell receptor beta chain sequence. It has no known antigen specificity. No base qualities exist here, and no much larger clone lies one base off it. This sample is part of a study of human T cells and chemical hapten exposure (dated by TCRdb to 2020 to 2023). Regarding the complete study: For sensitization, 2% DPC in acetone was applied to a roughly 2 cm by roughly 2 cm area of upper inner arm skin. In alopecia patients, the study followed how the peripheral blood TCR repertoire changed in vivo over primary and secondary sensitization to diphenylcyclopropenone (DPC), a hapten. Libraries were combined into a pool for sequencing, and differences in TCR yield between samples came mainly from small differences in library volumes within the pool. Blood samples were taken from patients before sensitization (week 0) and then at 2, 6 and about 24 weeks after DPC sensitization. About 29 alopecia patients gave blood for TCR sequencing at one to four time points (pre-sensitization, 2, 6 and 24 weeks). Patch testing was done on the upper back using Finn chambers containing 0.01% DPC, and results were scored after 6 days according to International Contact Dermatitis Research Group standards. Patients additionally received weekly therapeutic DPC doses to the scalp throughout the roughly 25-week study period. The patient cohort, mostly female, included alopecia areata with under or over 50% scalp involvement, alopecia totalis and alopecia universalis.

The paper's findings and limits, for the study overall: DPC sensitization did not change how many TCRs were above 1 in 1000 frequency, and no evidence was found of alterations in global repertoire structure. Because all patients had alopecia, a presumed autoimmune disease, the immune response of the patients might differ from that of healthy individuals. The number of PT1 expanded TCRs positively correlated with patch test score, significant at thresholds 8, 16 and 32 but not 4. Expanded TCRs formed significantly more large CDR3 similarity clusters than pre-sensitization or healthy control sets, consistent with antigen-driven responses. After repeated subsampling, changes were observed in the strength of the expansion versus patch-test correlation and in the threshold at which the correlation became significant.

The CDR3, from cysteine to phenylalanine, totals 10 residues. Just the 30-base CDR3 DNA is kept, in frame starting at base 1. CDR1 and CDR2, per the germline V gene, are SNHLY and FYNNEI. Deletion took 7 bases off V and 6 bases off J, with a span of 6 bases between the germline ends. Interpreted using the paper, the time point label stands for: patch test 1, 2 weeks after DPC sensitization. In the paper's terms, the treatment or condition label means: therapeutic diphenylcyclopropenone sensitization with weekly scalp DPC. At each patch-test visit, blood was drawn before the patch test was applied. To be eligible, patients had to be aged 18 to 70, diagnosed with alopecia and judged suitable for DPC therapy, while pregnant patients were excluded. Total RNA was extracted from unfractionated whole blood that had been collected in Tempus Blood RNA tubes. The method was RACE. Data came from a NextSeq 500. Library preparation attached unique molecular identifiers to individual cDNA molecules for quantitative, reproducible TCR counting. Both TCR alpha and TCR beta chains were sequenced from each blood RNA sample. Regarding the original processing steps: A median of approximately 100,000 TCRs per sample was observed, with a range of about 20,000 to 690,600. V, J and CDR3 annotation of the TCR reads was carried out using the Decombinator software suite. Every sample was subsampled to the same number of TCRs (28,000) for the PS versus PT1 abundance plots. Expanded TCRs were defined as absent before sensitization and observed at least eight times at the 2-week time point. The public sequencing data were trimmed at Q25 with fastp and processed into clonotypes with MiXCR by TCRdb, which kept only in-frame beta chains. Every distinct CDR3 protein forms one entry, paired with its most common genes and DNA. TCRdb, not the authors, supplied the V and J calls. This sample gives roughly 380,000 distinct CDR3 sequences in total; approximately 5% of them show up just once. Approximately 2.3% of the sample is held by the ten biggest clonotypes.

This sample comprised whole blood, obtained in connection with sensitization to the hapten diphenylcyclopropenone (DPC). This TCR came from a woman in her forties or fifties with alopecia areata. Some clones in this sample may be carry-over from other donors' samples. Here the chain combines TRBV2 and TRBJ1-1; the D gene is perhaps TRBD1, from 6 matching bases. Read as DNA, the sequence is TGTGCCAGCAAGGGGGCTGAAGCTTTCTTT. Its translation reads: CASKGAEAFF.